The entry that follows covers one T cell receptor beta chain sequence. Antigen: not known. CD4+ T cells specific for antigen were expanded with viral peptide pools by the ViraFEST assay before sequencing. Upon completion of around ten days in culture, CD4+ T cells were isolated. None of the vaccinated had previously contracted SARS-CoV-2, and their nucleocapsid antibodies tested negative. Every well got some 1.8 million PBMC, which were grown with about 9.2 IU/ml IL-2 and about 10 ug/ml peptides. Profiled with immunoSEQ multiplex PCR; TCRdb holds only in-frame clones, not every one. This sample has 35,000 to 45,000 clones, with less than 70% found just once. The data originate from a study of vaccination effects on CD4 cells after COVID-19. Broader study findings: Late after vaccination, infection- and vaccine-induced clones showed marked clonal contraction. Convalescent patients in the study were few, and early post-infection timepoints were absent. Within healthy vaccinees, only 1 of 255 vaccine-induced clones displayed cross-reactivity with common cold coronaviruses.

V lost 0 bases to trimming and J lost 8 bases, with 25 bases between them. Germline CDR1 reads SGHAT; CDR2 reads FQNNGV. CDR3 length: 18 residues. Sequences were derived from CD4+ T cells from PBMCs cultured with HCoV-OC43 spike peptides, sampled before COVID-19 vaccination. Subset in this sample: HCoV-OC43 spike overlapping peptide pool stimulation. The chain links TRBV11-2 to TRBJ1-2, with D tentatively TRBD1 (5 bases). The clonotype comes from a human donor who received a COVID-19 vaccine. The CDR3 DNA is TGTGCCAGCAGCTTAGATCAGCTGACACGGGGCGCTCTAGCAGGCTACACCTTC. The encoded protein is CASSLDQLTRGALAGYTF.